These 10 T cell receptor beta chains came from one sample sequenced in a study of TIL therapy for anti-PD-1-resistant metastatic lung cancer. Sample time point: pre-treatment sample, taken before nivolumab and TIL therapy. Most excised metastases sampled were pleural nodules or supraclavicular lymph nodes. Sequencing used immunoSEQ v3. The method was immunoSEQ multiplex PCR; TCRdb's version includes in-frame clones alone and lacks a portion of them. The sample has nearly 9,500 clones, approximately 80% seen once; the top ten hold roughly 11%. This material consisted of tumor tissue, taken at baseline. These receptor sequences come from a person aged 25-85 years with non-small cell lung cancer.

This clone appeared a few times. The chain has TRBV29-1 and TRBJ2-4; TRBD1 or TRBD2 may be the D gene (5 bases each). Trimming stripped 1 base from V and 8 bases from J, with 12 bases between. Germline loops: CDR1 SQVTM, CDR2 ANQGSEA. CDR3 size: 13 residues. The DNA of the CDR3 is TGCAGCGTTGAAGTTTTTCAGGGAGACATTCAGTACTTC. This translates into CSVEVFQGDIQYF.

The DNA for the CDR3 is TGTGCCAGCAGCTTAGCGGATTATGGGTGGAGCTCCTACGAGCAGTACTTC. Amino acids: CASSLADYGWSSYEQYF. The chain uses TRBV7-2 and TRBJ2-7; D is unclear. The CDR3 runs 17 residues. The ends were cut back, 0 bases at V and 0 bases at J, with 15 bases in the middle. The germline gives CDR1 SGHTA, CDR2 FQGNSA.

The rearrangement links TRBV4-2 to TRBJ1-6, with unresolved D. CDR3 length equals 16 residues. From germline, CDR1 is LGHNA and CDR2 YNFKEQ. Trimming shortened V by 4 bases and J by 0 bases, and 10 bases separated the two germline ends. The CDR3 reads CASSLSRSSYNSPLHF. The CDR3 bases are TGTGCCAGCAGCCTTAGCAGGAGCTCCTATAATTCACCCCTCCACTTT.

CDR3 DNA: TGTGCCAGCAGTTCGCCTACAGGGGGCGGGGGTCAGCCCCAGCATTTT. Translating it yields CASSSPTGGGGQPQHF. The chain combines TRBV28 with TRBJ1-5, with 9 nucleotides matching TRBD1. J lost 6 bases, V lost 4 bases, and 10 bases had no gene match. The CDR3 has 16 amino acids. Germline V gene data show CDR1 as MDHEN and CDR2 as SYDVKM.

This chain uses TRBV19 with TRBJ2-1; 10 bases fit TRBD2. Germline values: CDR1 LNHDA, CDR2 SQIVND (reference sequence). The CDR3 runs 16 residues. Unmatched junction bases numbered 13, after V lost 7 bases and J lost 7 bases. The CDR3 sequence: CASTDPSGRKKNEQFF. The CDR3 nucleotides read TGTGCCAGTACCGATCCTAGCGGGAGAAAAAAAAATGAGCAGTTCTTC.

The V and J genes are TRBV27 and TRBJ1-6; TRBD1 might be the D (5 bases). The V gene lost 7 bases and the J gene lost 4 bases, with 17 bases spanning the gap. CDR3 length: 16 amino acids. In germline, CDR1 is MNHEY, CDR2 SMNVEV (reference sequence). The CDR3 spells CASKIGAGTYNSPLHF. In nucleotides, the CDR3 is TGTGCCAGCAAAATTGGGGCGGGAACTTATAATTCACCCCTCCACTTT.

The CDR3 nucleotides read TGTGCCAGCAGTCCATCTATTTCGGAACTAGACCGCACCGGGGAGCTGTTTTTT. Amino acid sequence: CASSPSISELDRTGELFF. The genes are TRBV27 and TRBJ2-2; possible D gene TRBD2, 5 bases. CDR3 length equals 18 residues. The germline V and J ends were trimmed by 5 bases and 4 bases, with 23 bases remaining between them. Germline values: CDR1 MNHEY, CDR2 SMNVEV (reference sequence).

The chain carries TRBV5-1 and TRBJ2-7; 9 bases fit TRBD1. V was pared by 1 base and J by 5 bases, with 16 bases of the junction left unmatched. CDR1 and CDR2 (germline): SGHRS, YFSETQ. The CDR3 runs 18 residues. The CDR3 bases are TGCGCCAGCAGCTTGTTGCAGACCGGGACAGGGAAGGCCAACGAGCAGTACTTC. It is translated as CASSLLQTGTGKANEQYF.

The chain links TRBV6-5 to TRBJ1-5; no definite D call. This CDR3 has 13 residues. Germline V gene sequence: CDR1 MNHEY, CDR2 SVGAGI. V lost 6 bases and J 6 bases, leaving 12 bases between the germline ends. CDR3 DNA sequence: TGTGCCAGCAGAGTACCGGGAGGTCAGCCCCAGCATTTT. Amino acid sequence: CASRVPGGQPQHF.

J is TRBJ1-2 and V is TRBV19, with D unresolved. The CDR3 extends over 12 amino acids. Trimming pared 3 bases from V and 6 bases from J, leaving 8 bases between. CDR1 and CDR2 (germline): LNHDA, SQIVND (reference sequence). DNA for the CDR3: TGTGCCAGTAGTATTGGAGGAGATGGCTACACCTTC. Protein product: CASSIGGDGYTF.